The clone carrying this TCR beta chain was found once. From germline, CDR1 is MGHDK and CDR2 SYGVNS. This CDR3 has 14 amino acids. V dropped 9 bases and J dropped 5 bases, with 19 bases sitting between them. This specimen belongs to a study of PD-1 blockade in classical Hodgkin lymphoma. Stated time point: newly diagnosed, previously untreated cHL patient sample. Profiled with immunoSEQ multiplex PCR; TCRdb holds only in-frame clones, not every one. The sample lists some 28,000 clones, about nine tenths occurring once. The chain employs TRBV25-1 and TRBJ1-1; D not certain. This TCR was recovered from a human donor with classical Hodgkin lymphoma. The specimen sequenced was peripheral blood mononuclear cells (PBMCs). This CDR3 is CASTDGVGRTEAFF. CDR3 coding DNA: TGTGCCAGTACCGATGGTGTCGGGAGGACTGAAGCTTTCTTT.